These 29 T cell receptor beta chains originate from one sample sequenced in a study of cytomegalovirus exposure and HLA in healthy donors. Vbeta (60) and Jbeta (13) primers were used in the PCR. Using immunoSEQ multiplex PCR, the repertoire was profiled, and TCRdb retains in-frame clones only, with some absent. The repertoire consists of about 120,000 clones, with approximately 75% occurring once and the leading ten covering 3.5% to 4.5%. Sequenced material: PBMCs. The receptors come from a man in his thirties or forties in good health and CMV-seronegative.

Here the CDR3 DNA reads TGTGCCAGCTCCCCGGCCACAGGGGTTAGCAATCAGCCCCAGCATTTT. Its protein product is CASSPATGVSNQPQHF. The chain is built from TRBV18 and TRBJ1-5; 7 bases map to TRBD1. Germline-derived CDR1 and CDR2 are KGHSH and LQKENI. V shed 6 bases, J shed 0 bases, and the junction held 8 bases outside the gene matches. The CDR3 runs 16 residues.

This rearrangement joins TRBV2 to TRBJ1-3; a weak D match, TRBD1 (5 bases). Germline CDR1 and CDR2: SNHLY and FYNNEI. V dropped 5 bases and J dropped 2 bases, with 13 bases sitting between them. The CDR3 length is 15 residues. The CDR3 DNA follows: TGTGCCAGCAGTCGACAGAAATTGGCTGGAAACACCATATATTTT. It encodes CASSRQKLAGNTIYF.

The chain links TRBV4-3 to TRBJ1-2, with 8 bases fitting TRBD1. With 2 bases clipped from V and 2 bases from J, the junction kept 4 bases outside the gene matches. CDR3 length: 15 residues. The germline V gene has CDR1 LGHNA and CDR2 YSLEER. The CDR3 here is CASSQLGTGNYGYTF. The CDR3 bases are TGCGCCAGCAGCCAACTCGGGACAGGAAACTATGGCTACACCTTC.

This clone was recorded a few times. The chain carries TRBV19 and TRBJ2-6; 12 nucleotides line up with TRBD1. With 8 bases clipped from V and 1 base from J, the junction kept 12 bases outside the gene matches. The CDR3 loop spans 19 amino acids. Per the germline V gene, CDR1 is LNHDA and CDR2 is SQIVND (reference sequence). The chain's CDR3 is CASWTFPGQGASGANVLTF. CDR3 sequence (DNA): TGTGCCAGTTGGACCTTTCCGGGACAGGGGGCATCTGGGGCCAACGTCCTGACTTTC.

This rearrangement joins TRBV30 to TRBJ2-7, with a possible D match to TRBD2 (5 bases). CDR3 length: 15 amino acids. V lost 8 bases to trimming and J lost 0 bases, with 20 bases between them. CDR1 and CDR2 from the germline V gene are GTSNPN and SVGIG (reference sequence). The CDR3 nucleotides read TGTGCCCACCGGTACCGGAGGTCTAGCTCCTACGAGCAGTACTTC. Its translation is CAHRYRRSSSYEQYF.

CDR3 sequence (DNA): TGTGCCAGCAGCTTTGGCAGGGTAATGTCAGATACGCAGTATTTT. Protein sequence: CASSFGRVMSDTQYF. The chain joins TRBV11-2 to TRBJ2-3; the D gene is possibly TRBD1 (5 bases). Between the trimmed V and J ends, which lost 3 bases and 4 bases, there was a span of 14 bases. The length of the CDR3 is 15 residues. Germline-derived CDR1 and CDR2 are SGHAT and FQNNGV.

This clone was seen a handful of times. This rearrangement joins TRBV5-1 to TRBJ2-7; TRBD2 agrees at 8 bases. Germline CDR1 is SGHRS and CDR2 is YFSETQ. The CDR3 sequence is 15 residues long. V lost 6 bases and J lost 5; bases outside the gene matches: 13. CDR3 sequence: CASTPGGDYGDEQYF. The DNA for the CDR3 is TGCGCCAGCACCCCGGGGGGGGACTACGGGGACGAGCAGTACTTC.

This rearrangement joins TRBV15 to TRBJ1-5; no definite D call. Trimming removed 4 bases at V and 4 bases at J, with 14 bases between. The CDR3 loop spans 15 amino acids. CDR1 is LNHNV, CDR2 YYDKDF, per germline (reference sequence). The CDR3 coding sequence is TGTGCCACCAGCACCCGAGTCATTCTAAATCAGCCCCAGCATTTT. This gives the protein CATSTRVILNQPQHF.

This clone came up a few times. The chain employs TRBV9 and TRBJ2-5, with a weak D call TRBD1 (6 bases). The CDR3 is 14 amino acids. CDR1 and CDR2 (germline): SGDLS, YYNGEE. The V end lost 0 bases, the J end lost 9 bases, and 15 bases lay between the germline ends. The CDR3 sequence is CASSVEALEGAQYF. The CDR3 coding sequence is TGTGCCAGCAGCGTAGAGGCCCTTGAGGGGGCCCAGTACTTC.

The chain couples TRBV10-3 to TRBJ2-3, with D tentatively TRBD2 (6 bases). Trimming removed 8 bases at V and 4 bases at J, with 13 bases between. CDR1 is ENHRY, CDR2 SYGVKD, per germline. The CDR3 extends over 13 amino acids. The DNA of the CDR3 is TGTGCCATCGGCGGGACCGTTGCAGATACGCAGTATTTT. Protein: CAIGGTVADTQYF.

This chain connects TRBV5-4 to TRBJ1-4; possibly TRBD1 for D (5 bases). Looked up from germline, CDR1 is SGHNT and CDR2 is YYREEE (reference sequence). CDR3 length: 15 amino acids. Trimming took off 1 base at V and 5 bases at J, with 12 bases between the two ends. CDR3 sequence: CASSLKTDGNEKLFF. Written as DNA, the CDR3 is TGTGCCAGCAGCTTGAAGACAGACGGAAATGAAAAACTGTTTTTT.

This chain joins TRBV6-6 and TRBJ2-5; tentatively, D is TRBD1 (5 bases). Per the germline V gene, CDR1 is MNHNY and CDR2 is SVGAGI (reference sequence). V gave up 7 bases and J gave up 4 bases, with 10 bases separating them. The CDR3 runs 12 residues. The CDR3 region has the DNA TGTGCCAGCATTGACAGAGCAGAGACCCAGTACTTC. Translating it yields CASIDRAETQYF.

The CDR3 DNA reads as TGTGCCAGCAGCTTGGAGCCCGGGGAGACCCAGTACTTC. Encoded protein: CASSLEPGETQYF. V and J are TRBV5-4 and TRBJ2-5; D gene unclear. The ends were cut back, 0 bases at V and 5 bases at J, with 8 bases in the middle. Germline assignment: CDR1 SGHNT and CDR2 YYREEE (reference sequence). This CDR3 is 13 amino acids long.

This sequence joins TRBV5-1 and TRBJ2-7; the D is unclear. The germline V and J ends were trimmed by 0 bases and 6 bases, with 7 bases remaining between them. Germline V gene sequence: CDR1 SGHRS, CDR2 YFSETQ. The length of the CDR3 is 12 residues. CDR3 loop: CASSLDFSEQYF. CDR3 in DNA: TGCGCCAGCAGCTTGGACTTTTCCGAGCAGTACTTC.

The J gene is TRBJ2-5, the V gene TRBV5-1; 9 bases line up with TRBD2. This CDR3 has 14 amino acids. The ends lost 7 bases at V and 5 bases at J; junction bases unmatched: 9. Germline V gene sequence: CDR1 SGHRS, CDR2 YFSETQ. CDR3 protein: CASGTSLFRETQYF. CDR3 in DNA: TGCGCCAGCGGGACTAGCTTATTTCGGGAGACCCAGTACTTC.

V usage is TRBV19 and J usage is TRBJ2-7; D is possibly TRBD2 (6 bases). CDR3 length: 13 residues. Germline CDR1 and CDR2: LNHDA and SQIVND (reference sequence). Trimming pared 5 bases from V and 5 bases from J, leaving 13 bases between. Here the CDR3 DNA reads TGTGCCAGTAGTTCCCGCCCGGGGGACGAGCAGTACTTC. This translates into CASSSRPGDEQYF.

The rearrangement uses TRBV7-8 and TRBJ1-1; D may be TRBD1 (6 bases). Germline V CDR1 and CDR2: SGHVS, FQNEAQ. There are 17 residues in the CDR3. V was pared by 5 bases and J by 2 bases, with 21 bases between. DNA of the CDR3: TGTGCCAGCAGCCCACTGGGGGGGGCAGTGATCAACACTGAAGCTTTCTTT. Translating gives CASSPLGGAVINTEAFF. The whole variable domain, remainder taken from reference TRBV7-8 and TRBJ1-1, is GAGVSQSPRYKVAKRGQDVALRCDPISGHVSLFWYQQALGQGPEFLTYFQNEAQLDKSGLPSDRFFAERPEGSVSTLKIQRTQQEDSAVYLCASSPLGGAVINTEAFFGQGTRLTVV.

In this sample, this clone turned up a few times. The chain recombines TRBV19 with TRBJ2-7; TRBD1 might be the D (6 bases). The CDR3 covers 14 residues. The germline CDR1 and CDR2 sequences are LNHDA and SQIVND (reference sequence). The V end lost 6 bases, the J end lost 0 bases, and 12 bases lay between the germline ends. The CDR3 reads CASSSGVSSYEQYF. DNA for the CDR3: TGTGCCAGTAGCTCAGGGGTTTCCTCCTACGAGCAGTACTTC.

The chain has TRBV30 and TRBJ2-1; no reliable D call. The V end lost 1 base, the J end lost 6 bases, and 10 bases lay between the germline ends. This CDR3 comprises 13 residues. Germline V gives CDR1 GTSNPN, CDR2 SVGIG (reference sequence). For the CDR3, the DNA is TGTGCCTGGAGTGAAGAACTCCTCAATGAGCAGTTCTTC. Translated: CAWSEELLNEQFF.

The sample holds one count of this clone. The chain couples TRBV7-6 to TRBJ2-5; tentative D call: TRBD1 (6 bases). The V and J ends lost 5 bases and 4 bases respectively, with 14 bases between them. CDR1 SGHVS and CDR2 FNYEAQ come from the germline V gene. This CDR3 is built from 14 residues. The CDR3 loop is CASSPRTEGETQYF. The CDR3 DNA is TGTGCCAGCAGCCCAAGGACAGAAGGAGAGACCCAGTACTTC.

V is TRBV18 and J is TRBJ2-1, with TRBD1 as a possible D gene (6 bases). Trimming shortened V by 3 bases and J by 8 bases, and 8 bases separated the two germline ends. CDR3 length equals 12 residues. Per germline, CDR1 KGHSH and CDR2 LQKENI. The CDR3 protein is CASSPYRDEQFF. The CDR3 DNA follows: TGTGCCAGCTCACCGTACAGGGATGAGCAGTTCTTC.

This chain connects TRBV20-1 to TRBJ1-2; D remains unclear. Germline loops: CDR1 DFQATT, CDR2 SNEGSKA (reference sequence). This CDR3 contains 11 residues. V shed 3 bases and J shed 2 bases, with 4 bases lying between them. The CDR3 sequence is CSARENYGYTF. In nucleotides, the CDR3 is TGCAGTGCTAGGGAGAACTATGGCTACACCTTC.

This chain connects TRBV13 to TRBJ1-1, with TRBD1 identical over 7 bases. Per germline, CDR1 PRHDT and CDR2 FYEKMQ (reference sequence). The CDR3 loop spans 17 amino acids. J gave up 4 bases and V 5 bases, and 16 bases lay outside the gene matches. This CDR3 is CASSLGTVGARSTEAFF. The CDR3 DNA sequence: TGTGCCAGCAGCCTCGGGACAGTCGGAGCTCGTAGCACTGAAGCTTTCTTT.

The CDR3 loop reads CASSLKLLAGTTGELFF. The CDR3 DNA reads as TGTGCCAGCAGCCTCAAACTACTAGCGGGGACGACCGGGGAGCTGTTTTTT. V is TRBV11-2 and J is TRBJ2-2; 10 positions match TRBD2. J was trimmed by 5 bases and V by 5 bases; bases with no gene match: 11. The CDR3 covers 17 residues. Per the germline V gene, CDR1 is SGHAT and CDR2 is FQNNGV.

The genes are TRBV15 and TRBJ2-7; D ambiguous. This CDR3 is built from 13 residues. V was clipped by 1 base and J by 4 bases, with 8 bases between them. CDR1 is LNHNV and CDR2 is YYDKDF in the germline V gene (reference sequence). The CDR3 DNA reads as TGTGCCACCAGCAGAGGCCGACAATACGAGCAGTACTTC. As protein: CATSRGRQYEQYF.

This clone was seen a few times. This rearrangement joins TRBV7-9 to TRBJ1-1; no clear D gene. Germline CDR1 and CDR2: SEHNR and FQNEAQ (reference sequence). This CDR3 is 12 amino acids long. Trimming shortened V by 4 bases and J by 5 bases, and 8 bases separated the two germline ends. The CDR3 sequence: CASSSPRTEAFF. In DNA form, the CDR3 reads TGTGCCAGCAGCTCCCCCCGGACTGAAGCTTTCTTT.

The chain recombines TRBV29-1 with TRBJ1-2; no reliable D call. The V and J ends lost 5 bases and 5 bases respectively, with 12 bases between them. There are 12 residues in the CDR3. Germline assignment: CDR1 SQVTM and CDR2 ANQGSEA. The CDR3 is CSVSDREYGYTF. For the CDR3, the DNA is TGCAGCGTTTCTGACCGGGAGTATGGCTACACCTTC.

The J gene is TRBJ1-2, the V gene TRBV6-1, with TRBD1 matching 7 bases. The V segment lost 4 bases and the J segment 0 bases; nucleotides outside the gene matches: 5. This CDR3 has 15 residues. CDR1 is MNHNS, CDR2 SASEGT, per germline. The CDR3 DNA sequence: TGTGCCAGCAGTGGGTCCGGGACAGCTAACTATGGCTACACCTTC. The encoded protein is CASSGSGTANYGYTF.

The rearrangement links TRBV10-1 to TRBJ1-4; TRBD1 aligns across 8 bases. The V and J ends lost 6 bases and 7 bases, in that order; junction bases with no gene match: 10. This CDR3 contains 15 residues. Germline-derived CDR1 and CDR2 are WNHNN and SYGVQD (reference sequence). CDR3 region: CASSSRQGPGEKLFF. DNA of the CDR3: TGCGCCAGCAGCTCCCGACAGGGGCCAGGTGAAAAACTGTTTTTT.